The 29 T cell receptor beta chains in this list originate from one sample, sequenced in a study of metastatic and nonmetastatic thyroid tumors. Among the patients, none had received any treatment before thyroid surgery. TCRdb reprocessed the PCR reads via MiXCR. The sample has roughly 40,000 clones; roughly an eighth are singletons. The sample comprised blood. The receptors originated from a male donor with papillary thyroid cancer or a benign thyroid nodule (not recorded which). Some clones in this sample may be carry-over from other donors' samples.

By share of the sample, this clone is medium-sized (0.01 to 0.1%). This chain connects TRBV6-1 to TRBJ2-7, with D possibly being TRBD1 (5 bases). Germline values: CDR1 MNHNS, CDR2 SASEGT. V dropped 6 bases and J dropped 2 bases, with 11 bases sitting between them. The CDR3 totals 13 residues. For the CDR3, the DNA is TGTGCCAGCAGATCCACAGGACCCTACGAGCAGTACTTC. Its translation: CASRSTGPYEQYF.

This clone appeared many times. The rearrangement links TRBV4-1 to TRBJ1-2; D uncertain. The V end was cut by 1 base, the J end by 5 bases, with 8 bases between. Germline V lookup: CDR1 MGHRA, CDR2 YSYEKL. The CDR3 consists of 13 residues. The CDR3 is CASSQVVMYGYTF. The DNA for the CDR3 is TGCGCCAGCAGCCAAGTAGTAATGTATGGCTACACCTTC.

This clone was seen ten or more times. The chain joins TRBV12-3 or TRBV12-4 to TRBJ1-3; D is ambiguous. The CDR3 has 15 amino acids. V was clipped by 5 bases and J by 1 base, with 12 bases between them. CDR3 sequence reads: CASSLGVLSGNTIYF. Here the CDR3 DNA reads TGTGCCAGCAGTCTCGGGGTCTTATCTGGAAACACCATATATTTT.

Only a few counts were recorded for this clone. The DNA for the CDR3 is TGTGCCAGCAGCTTGGATTCTGTCACCGGGGAGCTGTTTTTT. Translating gives CASSLDSVTGELFF. The rearrangement uses TRBV5-4 and TRBJ2-2; unclear D gene. Between the trimmed V and J ends, which lost 0 bases and 4 bases, there was a span of 7 bases. CDR3 length: 14 residues. CDR1 and CDR2 from the germline V gene are SGHNT and YYREEE (reference sequence).

Many counts were recorded for this clone. This chain links TRBV2 with TRBJ1-2, with D maybe TRBD1 (5 bases). The V end was cut by 7 bases, the J end by 4 bases, with 13 bases between. There are 13 residues in the CDR3. The germline gives CDR1 SNHLY, CDR2 FYNNEI. The CDR3 loop reads CASTLTALYGYTF. In DNA form, the CDR3 reads TGTGCCAGCACCTTGACAGCCCTCTATGGCTACACCTTC.

This clone appeared many times. The gene calls are TRBV20-1 and TRBJ1-2; no definite D call. Trimming pared 2 bases from V and 4 bases from J, leaving 11 bases between. The CDR3 extends over 13 amino acids. Germline assignment: CDR1 DFQATT and CDR2 SNEGSKA (reference sequence). CDR3 DNA: TGCAGTGCTAGATTCGGATCTTTCTATGGCTACACCTTC. Translated: CSARFGSFYGYTF.

This clone was seen a handful of times. The V and J genes are TRBV3-1 and TRBJ2-7; TRBD2 agrees at 10 bases. Germline values: CDR1 LGHDT, CDR2 YNNKEL (reference sequence). V was pared by 5 bases and J by 4 bases, with 11 bases of the junction left unmatched. This CDR3 region has 16 residues. The CDR3 DNA reads TGTGCCAGCAGCTTCTCGGGGGGACTAGCGCAGTACGAGCAGTACTTC. This gives the protein CASSFSGGLAQYEQYF.

This clone was recorded a few times. The chain is built from TRBV19 and TRBJ1-5; 8 nucleotides match TRBD1. This CDR3 spans 15 amino acids. V shed 4 bases, J shed 0 bases, and the junction held 2 bases outside the gene matches. Germline V gene lookup returns CDR1 LNHDA and CDR2 SQIVND (reference sequence). The CDR3: CASSRTGYSNQPQHF. CDR3 sequence (DNA): TGTGCCAGTAGTAGGACAGGGTATAGCAATCAGCCCCAGCATTTT. The variable domain in full, completed from reference TRBV19 and TRBJ1-5, reads DGGITQSPKYLFRKEGQNVTLSCEQNLNHDAMYWYRQDPGQGLRLIYYSQIVNDFQKGDIAEGYSVSREKKESFPLTVTSAQKNPTAFYLCASSRTGYSNQPQHFGDGTRLSIL.

Ten or more counts support this clone. The chain has TRBV7-9 and TRBJ2-2; D is perhaps TRBD1 (5 bases). V lost 7 bases and J 6 bases, leaving 6 bases between the germline ends. The CDR3 covers 11 residues. Per the germline V gene, CDR1 is SEHNR and CDR2 is FQNEAQ (reference sequence). The CDR3 is CASTRAGELFF. In DNA form, the CDR3 reads TGTGCCAGCACCAGGGCCGGGGAGCTGTTTTTT.

The table lists this clone with many counts. The gene calls are TRBV2 and TRBJ1-5; D gene unclear. The V gene lost 5 bases and the J gene lost 0 bases, with 11 bases spanning the gap. This CDR3 has 15 residues. Germline V gene sequence: CDR1 SNHLY, CDR2 FYNNEI. CDR3 amino acids: CASSSYGYSNQPQHF. The CDR3 nucleotides read TGTGCCAGCAGTTCTTACGGGTATAGCAATCAGCCCCAGCATTTT.

V is TRBV19 and J is TRBJ1-5; no clear D gene. Germline V lookup: CDR1 LNHDA, CDR2 SQIVND (reference sequence). The ends were cut back, 6 bases at V and 7 bases at J, with 13 bases in the middle. This CDR3 has 13 residues. The CDR3 is CASSSKRRQPQHF. CDR3 coding DNA: TGTGCCAGTAGCTCGAAGAGGCGACAGCCCCAGCATTTT. Drawing the rest from reference TRBV19 and TRBJ1-5, the complete variable domain is DGGITQSPKYLFRKEGQNVTLSCEQNLNHDAMYWYRQDPGQGLRLIYYSQIVNDFQKGDIAEGYSVSREKKESFPLTVTSAQKNPTAFYLCASSSKRRQPQHFGDGTRLSIL.

This clone was counted at least ten times. This sample includes further DNA sequences coding for the same CDR3. This chain uses TRBV28 with TRBJ2-3, with D tentatively TRBD1 (6 bases). V lost 2 bases and J lost 3, with 21 bases in between. CDR1 is MDHEN, CDR2 SYDVKM, per germline. This CDR3 has 18 residues. The CDR3 loop reads CASSLEELGSGETDTQYF. The CDR3 DNA reads as TGTGCCAGCAGTTTAGAGGAGCTGGGGTCAGGGGAGACAGATACGCAGTATTTT.

Ten or more counts support this clone. The V and J genes are TRBV5-1 and TRBJ2-3; a possible D gene is TRBD1 (5 bases). CDR3 length equals 15 residues. The ends were cut back, 4 bases at V and 2 bases at J, with 14 bases in the middle. Per germline, CDR1 SGHRS and CDR2 YFSETQ. The CDR3 is CASSLGVRDTDTQYF. The CDR3 region has the DNA TGCGCCAGCAGCCTAGGGGTAAGGGACACAGATACGCAGTATTTT.

Remarks on this clone: No conserved phenylalanine or tryptophan is present at the end of the CDR3, so a read error is the likely explanation. V usage is TRBV6-5 and J usage is TRBJ2-5, with a tentative D call TRBD1 (6 bases). Germline assignment: CDR1 MNHEY and CDR2 SVGAGI. This CDR3 comprises 18 residues. V dropped 3 bases and J dropped 0 bases, with 20 bases sitting between them. This CDR3 reads CASSYSALPGHHQETQYL. DNA for the CDR3: TGTGCCAGCAGTTATTCGGCCCTCCCGGGACACCACCAAGAGACCCAGTACCTC.

Many counts were recorded for this clone. The gene calls are TRBV19 and TRBJ2-5; 8 bases fit TRBD2. After removal of 11 bases from V and 2 bases from J, the junction contained 4 bases not matched to a gene. CDR3 length equals 12 residues. The germline CDR1 and CDR2 sequences are LNHDA and SQIVND (reference sequence). The CDR3 sequence: CAASSGQETQYF. The CDR3 coding sequence is TGTGCCGCCTCTAGCGGGCAAGAGACCCAGTACTTC.

This clone was recorded at least ten times. This chain uses TRBV5-1 with TRBJ2-1; tentatively, D is TRBD1 (6 bases). Germline V lookup: CDR1 SGHRS, CDR2 YFSETQ. Between the trimmed V and J ends, which lost 0 bases and 5 bases, there was a span of 9 bases. The CDR3 covers 14 residues. The chain's CDR3 is CASSLGQVNNEQFF. As DNA, the CDR3 is TGCGCCAGCAGCTTGGGACAGGTTAACAATGAGCAGTTCTTC. The complete variable domain, with remaining parts taken from reference TRBV5-1 and TRBJ2-1, reads KAGVTQTPRYLIKTRGQQVTLSCSPISGHRSVSWYQQTPGQGLQFLFEYFSETQRNKGNFPGRFSGRQFSNSRSEMNVSTLELGDSALYLCASSLGQVNNEQFFGPGTRLTVL.

This clone is medium-sized within its sample. The rearrangement uses TRBV25-1 and TRBJ2-7; 7 positions match TRBD1. Germline lookup yields CDR1 MGHDK and CDR2 SYGVNS. This CDR3 has 11 residues. V gave up 6 bases and J gave up 5 bases; unmatched junction bases: 1. CDR3 in amino acids: CASSQGDEQYF. DNA for the CDR3: TGTGCCAGCAGCCAGGGGGACGAGCAGTACTTC.

This clone has ten or more counts. This sequence joins TRBV3-1 and TRBJ2-2, with D tentatively TRBD1 (6 bases). Germline V gene data show CDR1 as LGHDT and CDR2 as YNNKEL (reference sequence). The CDR3 is 13 amino acids. With 5 bases removed from V and 6 bases from J, the gap between germline ends came to 10 bases. DNA of the CDR3: TGTGCCAGCAGCTACTACAGGGCCGGGGAGCTGTTTTTT. This sequence encodes CASSYYRAGELFF.

This clone appeared many times. The chain employs TRBV5-5 and TRBJ1-5, with D hard to call. The CDR3 runs 14 residues. From germline, CDR1 is SGHKS and CDR2 YYEKEE (reference sequence). Deletions cut 0 bases from V and 5 bases from J, with 9 bases between. As DNA, the CDR3 is TGTGCCAGCAGCTTGGAAACAGTCTATCAGCCCCAGCATTTT. Translation: CASSLETVYQPQHF.

CDR3 nucleotide sequence: TGTGCCAGCAGCTTACCATCATCTCAAGCTTTCTTT. This codes for CASSLPSSQAFF. The chain employs TRBV11-3 and TRBJ1-1; no clear D gene. Germline CDR1 SGHNT, CDR2 YENEEA. There are 12 residues in the CDR3. Trimming took 2 bases from V and 9 from J, leaving 10 bases between them.

Worth noting for this clone: A clone one base away is much larger, so this may be a read error. The genes are TRBV30 and TRBJ2-6, with D unresolved. The CDR3 loop spans 16 amino acids. The germline V and J ends were trimmed by 4 bases and 0 bases, with 13 bases remaining between them. Germline-derived CDR1 and CDR2 are GTSNPN and SVGIG (reference sequence). CDR3 amino acids: CAWTLPWVSGANVLTF. Written as DNA, the CDR3 is TGTGCCTGGACTCTCCCCTGGGTCTCTGGGGCCAACGTCCTGACTTTC. Full variable domain (outside the CDR3, taken from reference TRBV30 and TRBJ2-6): SQTIHQWPATLVQPVGSPLSLECTVEGTSNPNLYWYRQAAGRGLQLLFYSVGIGQISSEVPQNLSASRPQDRQFILSSKKLLLSDSGFYLCAWTLPWVSGANVLTFGAGSRLTVL.

This clone was seen repeatedly, ten times or more. The chain employs TRBV5-1 and TRBJ2-3; D not certain. CDR3 length equals 15 residues. CDR1 is SGHRS, CDR2 YFSETQ, per germline. V lost 0 bases to trimming and J lost 5 bases, with 13 bases between them. The CDR3 bases are TGCGCCAGCAGCTTGGCCCCAGCGCTGGGAGATACGCAGTATTTT. Protein product: CASSLAPALGDTQYF.

Notes on this clone: This likely comes from a read error, as the CDR3 has no conserved phenylalanine or tryptophan at its end. V is TRBV19 and J is TRBJ1-5; D not certain. The CDR3 loop spans 16 amino acids. V lost 4 bases, J lost 0 bases, and 13 bases lay in between. CDR1 is LNHDA, CDR2 SQIVND, per germline (reference sequence). The CDR3 loop reads CASSNSGSYSNQPQHL. Here the CDR3 DNA reads TGTGCCAGTAGTAATAGTGGGAGTTATAGCAATCAGCCCCAGCATCTT.

In its sample, this clone was seen many times. This chain connects TRBV9 to TRBJ2-2; no clear D. The V and J ends lost 0 bases and 5 bases respectively, with 8 bases between them. The CDR3 is 14 residues long. Per the germline V gene, CDR1 is SGDLS and CDR2 is YYNGEE. The CDR3 reads CASSVAPATGELFF. Here the CDR3 DNA reads TGTGCCAGCAGCGTAGCCCCAGCGACCGGGGAGCTGTTTTTT.

With respect to this clone: A much larger clone is a single base away; this may be a read error. This chain joins TRBV20-1 and TRBJ2-7; TRBD1 might be the D (5 bases). Germline V lookup: CDR1 DFQATT, CDR2 SNEGSKA (reference sequence). The CDR3 has 11 amino acids. CDR3 coding DNA: TGCATCCTGACGGACACCTACGAGCAGTACTTC. Translating gives CILTDTYEQYF.

This clone turned up a few times. The chain links TRBV6-1 to TRBJ2-1; 11 nucleotides agree with TRBD2. The CDR3 loop spans 16 amino acids. Losses at the gene ends were 5 bases for V and 5 bases for J; bases not matched to a gene: 8. Germline values: CDR1 MNHNS, CDR2 SASEGT. CDR3: CASSPGASGRNNEQFF. The CDR3 coding sequence is TGTGCCAGCAGTCCCGGGGCTAGCGGGAGGAACAATGAGCAGTTCTTC.

In this sample, this clone turned up many times. The chain combines TRBV28 with TRBJ1-1; D gene unclear. The germline V gene has CDR1 MDHEN and CDR2 SYDVKM. The CDR3 is 13 amino acids. V was clipped by 6 bases and J by 6 bases, with 14 bases between them. CDR3 DNA sequence: TGTGCCAGCAGCCGAGACATGGCAGCTGAAGCTTTCTTT. This encodes CASSRDMAAEAFF.

This clone was picked up a small number of times. The chain recombines TRBV6-2 or TRBV6-3 with TRBJ2-1; D not certain. The CDR3 contains 15 residues. The germline gives CDR1 MNHEY, CDR2 SVGEGT. The germline V and J ends were trimmed by 2 bases and 5 bases, with 13 bases remaining between them. This CDR3 reads CASSYPCRANNEQFF. DNA for the CDR3: TGTGCCAGCAGTTACCCCTGTAGGGCTAACAATGAGCAGTTCTTC.

This clone was recorded at least ten times. The chain employs TRBV7-2 and TRBJ2-3; 15 positions match TRBD2. After removal of 6 bases from V and 10 bases from J, the junction contained 8 bases not matched to a gene. The germline CDR1 and CDR2 sequences are SGHTA and FQGNSA. The CDR3 length is 15 residues. The CDR3 DNA sequence: TGTGCCAGCAGACCGGGACTAGCGGGAGGCGGGGCGCAGTATTTT. This codes for CASRPGLAGGGAQYF.